The subject of this entry is one TCR beta chain. Antigen specificity is unknown. These data originate in a study of cytomegalovirus exposure and HLA in healthy donors. Turning to the study itself: Early release data held approximately 81 million unique TCRs from HLA-typed donors. General study points: The study designated over 150 TCR beta chains cytomegalovirus-associated.

The CDR3 has 18 residues. V lost 3 bases to trimming and J lost 2 bases, with 17 bases between them. CDR1 and CDR2 from the germline V gene are SGHNT and YENEEA. This PCR relied on a set of 60 Vbeta primers and 13 Jbeta primers. Generated by immunoSEQ multiplex PCR, the TCRdb table keeps only in-frame clones and is missing some. The data contain approximately 180,000 clones, over 60% of them singletons. The sequence was obtained from a woman aged 40 to 49 in good health and CMV-seronegative. This chain connects TRBV11-3 to TRBJ1-6; D uncertain. Sequences were obtained from PBMCs. In DNA, the CDR3 is TGTGCCAGCAGCTTCGGGTCTCCTTCCACTGCCTATAATTCACCCCTCCACTTT. Encoded protein: CASSFGSPSTAYNSPLHF.